This T cell receptor beta chain was recorded in a study of T cells in Graves' hyperthyroidism and ophthalmopathy. With respect to this clonotype: Its matching antigen is unknown.

The CDR3 totals 15 residues. Germline-derived CDR1 and CDR2 are LNHDA and SQIVND (reference sequence). Trimming took off 7 bases at V and 4 bases at J, with 17 bases between the two ends. Regions amplified from RNA transcripts were the TCR beta CDR3 regions. TCR CDR3 regions were first amplified by RT-PCR with HTBI primers. TCRdb redid the calling of the multiplex PCR reads with MiXCR, one entry per CDR3 protein. This table has over 700,000 distinct CDR3 sequences, approximately 40% appearing once. Findings of the study overall: Through a model of 13 V-J features, ophthalmopathy was separated from stable hyperthyroidism.

The TCR originated in a woman aged 40 to 50 with Graves' hyperthyroidism. The source material was blood. This rearrangement joins TRBV19 to TRBJ1-5, with D possibly TRBD1 on 5 matching bases. CDR3: CASTLEGRGNQPQHF. CDR3 nucleotides: TGTGCCAGTACGCTAGAGGGGCGCGGGAATCAGCCCCAGCATTTT.